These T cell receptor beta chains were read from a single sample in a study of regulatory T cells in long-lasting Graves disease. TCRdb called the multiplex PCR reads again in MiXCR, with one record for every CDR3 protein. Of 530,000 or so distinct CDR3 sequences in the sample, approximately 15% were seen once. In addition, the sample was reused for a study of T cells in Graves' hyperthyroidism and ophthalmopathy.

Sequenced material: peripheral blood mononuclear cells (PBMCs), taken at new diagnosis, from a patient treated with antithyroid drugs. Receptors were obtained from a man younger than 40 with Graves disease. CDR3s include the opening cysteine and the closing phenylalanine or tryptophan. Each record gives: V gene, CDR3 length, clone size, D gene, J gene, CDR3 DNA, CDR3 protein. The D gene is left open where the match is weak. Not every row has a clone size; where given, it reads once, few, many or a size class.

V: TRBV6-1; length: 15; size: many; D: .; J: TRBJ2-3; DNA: TGTGCCAGCAGTGAAAACGGACGCCGCACAGATACGCAGTATTTT; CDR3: CASSENGRRTDTQYF
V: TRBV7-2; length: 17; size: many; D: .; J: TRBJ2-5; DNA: TGTGCCAGCAGCTTAAGGTCGCGGATGGGGGCCGGGGAGACCCAGTACTTC; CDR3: CASSLRSRMGAGETQYF
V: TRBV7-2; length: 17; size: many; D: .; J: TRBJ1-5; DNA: TGTGCCAGCAGCTTAGGGGATAGTCGGACGAGCAATCAGCCCCAGCATTTT; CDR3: CASSLGDSRTSNQPQHF
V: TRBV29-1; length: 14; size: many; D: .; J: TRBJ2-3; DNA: TGCAGCGTTGATGGATGGGGGAGGAGAGATACGCAGTATTTT; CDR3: CSVDGWGRRDTQYF
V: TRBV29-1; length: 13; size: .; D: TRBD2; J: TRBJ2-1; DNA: TGCAGCGTTGTGAGCGGGAGTAAGTATGAGCAGTTCTTC; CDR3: CSVVSGSKYEQFF
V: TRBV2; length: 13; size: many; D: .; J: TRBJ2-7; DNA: TGTGCCAGCAAGGAGGTTGCTACCTACGAGCAGTACTTC; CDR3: CASKEVATYEQYF
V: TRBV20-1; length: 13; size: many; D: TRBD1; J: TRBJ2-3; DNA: TGCAGTGCCTCAGGGGGCGGCACAGATACGCAGTATTTT; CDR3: CSASGGGTDTQYF
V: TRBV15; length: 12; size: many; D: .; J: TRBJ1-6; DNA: TGTGCCACCAGCAGAGCGGGTAGACCCCTCCACTTT; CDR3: CATSRAGRPLHF
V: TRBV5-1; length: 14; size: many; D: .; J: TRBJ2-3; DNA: TGCGCCAGCAGTATGGAGGCCTCGACAGATACGCAGTATTTT; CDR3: CASSMEASTDTQYF
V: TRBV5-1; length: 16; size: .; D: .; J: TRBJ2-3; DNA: TGCGCCAGCAGCTTCATCCGGCGAGGGGGTGAAGATACGCAGTATTTT; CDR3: CASSFIRRGGEDTQYF
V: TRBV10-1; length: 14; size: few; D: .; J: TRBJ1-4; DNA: TGCGCCAGCAAACCGGACCTAACTAATGAAAAACTGTTTTTT; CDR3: CASKPDLTNEKLFF
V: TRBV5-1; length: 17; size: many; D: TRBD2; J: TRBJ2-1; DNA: TGCGCCAGCACCAGACCGGGACTAGCGGCTTCCTACAATGAGCAGTTCTTC; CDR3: CASTRPGLAASYNEQFF
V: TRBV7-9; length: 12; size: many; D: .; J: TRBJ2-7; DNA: TGTGCCAGCAGATCCGGACCGGGCGAGCAGTACTTC; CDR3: CASRSGPGEQYF
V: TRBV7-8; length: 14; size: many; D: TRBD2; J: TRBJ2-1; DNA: TGTGCCAGCAGCCCGGGGCTAGCGGGAACTAGGAAGTTCTTC; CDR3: CASSPGLAGTRKFF
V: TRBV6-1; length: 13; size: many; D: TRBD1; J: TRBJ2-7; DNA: TGTGCCAGCAGTATGGGACAGGGAGACGAGCAGTACTTC; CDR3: CASSMGQGDEQYF
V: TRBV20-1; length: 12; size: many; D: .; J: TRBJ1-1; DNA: TGCAGTGCCCAATTGAGTAGCACTGAAGCTTTCTTT; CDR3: CSAQLSSTEAFF
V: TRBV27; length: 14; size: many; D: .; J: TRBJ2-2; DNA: TGTGCCAGCAGTTTGATGGAGAACACCGGGGAGCTGTTTTTT; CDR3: CASSLMENTGELFF
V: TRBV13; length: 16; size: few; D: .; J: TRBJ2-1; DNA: TGTGCCAGCAGCTTATGGGGGGGCAGCTCCTACAATGAGCAGTTCTTC; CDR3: CASSLWGGSSYNEQFF